Here is one T cell receptor beta chain with its context. Its antigen remains unidentified. This sample is drawn from a study of T cell responses to AZD1222 COVID-19 vaccine. Findings and limits, study-wide: Increased Spike-specific TCR breadth and depth were observed after two AZD1222 doses. Among the donors, most were white British and more were female, and clonal diversity was possibly underestimated. Repertoire collection took place solely once the T cell response had peaked.

TCRdb keeps only in-frame clones here, not all; method: immunoSEQ multiplex PCR. The sample shows approximately 150,000 clones, around nine tenths of them seen only once. Second-dose intervals of approximately 4 or approximately 12 weeks were pooled. The receptor comes from an adult who received the AZD1222 COVID-19 vaccine. The sequencing here drew on peripheral blood, taken 28 days after the second AZD1222 dose.

DNA for the CDR3: TGCGCCAGCAGCCTCCGGACAGGGACGAACACTGAAGCTTTCTTT. Its translation is CASSLRTGTNTEAFF. The chain carries TRBV5-1 and TRBJ1-1, with 8 bases aligning to TRBD1. The CDR3 is made up of 15 amino acids. Trimming removed 4 bases from V and 1 base from J; junction bases left unmatched: 6. Germline V CDR1 and CDR2: SGHRS, YFSETQ.